One and the same sample provided the 4 T cell receptor beta chains below, sequenced in a study of blood T cell repertoires in COVID-19. Sequencing was performed with immunoSEQ multiplex PCR; in TCRdb, only in-frame clones are kept and a portion is missing. The table lists a few hundred thousand clones, about 86% of them singletons. The sample taken for sequencing was PBMCs or T cells enriched from blood (not recorded which). All receptors come from a man aged 30 to 39 with acute COVID-19.

This clone has only one observation. This sample includes further DNA sequences coding for the same CDR3. The chain has TRBV27 and TRBJ1-1, with TRBD1 as a possible D gene (6 bases). Trimming took 7 bases from V and 0 from J, leaving 9 bases between them. Germline V gives CDR1 MNHEY, CDR2 SMNVEV (reference sequence). The CDR3 consists of 13 residues. In nucleotides, the CDR3 is TGTGCCAGCACACAGGGTATGAACACTGAAGCTTTCTTT. Protein product: CASTQGMNTEAFF.

This chain uses TRBV11-2 with TRBJ1-1; a weak D match, TRBD1 (5 bases). Trimming cost V 4 bases and J 1 base, with 13 bases left between them. Germline assignment: CDR1 SGHAT and CDR2 FQNNGV. This CDR3 is built from 15 residues. CDR3 nucleotides: TGTGCCAGCAGCTATGCCCAGGGCACGAACACTGAAGCTTTCTTT. Translation: CASSYAQGTNTEAFF. The full variable domain, with the rest looked up from reference TRBV11-2 and TRBJ1-1, is EAGVAQSPRYKIIEKRQSVAFWCNPISGHATLYWYQQILGQGPKLLIQFQNNGVVDDSQLPKDRFSAERLKGVDSTLKIQPAKLEDSAVYLCASSYAQGTNTEAFFGQGTRLTVV.

This clone was seen once. The chain carries TRBV7-9 and TRBJ2-5; no firm D call. Germline V CDR1 and CDR2: SEHNR, FQNEAQ (reference sequence). Trimming left V 5 bases short and J 1 base short, with 14 bases between. This CDR3 has 15 amino acids. CDR3 region: CASSQHEQPQETQYF. The CDR3 DNA reads as TGTGCCAGCAGCCAACATGAACAGCCCCAAGAGACCCAGTACTTC.

This chain uses TRBV20-1 with TRBJ2-5; D remains unclear. CDR3 size: 11 residues. CDR1 is DFQATT and CDR2 is SNEGSKA in the germline V gene (reference sequence). Trimming removed 2 bases at V and 5 bases at J, with 6 bases between. The CDR3 region is CSARRLETQYF. The CDR3 DNA sequence: TGCAGTGCTAGACGTCTCGAGACCCAGTACTTC.